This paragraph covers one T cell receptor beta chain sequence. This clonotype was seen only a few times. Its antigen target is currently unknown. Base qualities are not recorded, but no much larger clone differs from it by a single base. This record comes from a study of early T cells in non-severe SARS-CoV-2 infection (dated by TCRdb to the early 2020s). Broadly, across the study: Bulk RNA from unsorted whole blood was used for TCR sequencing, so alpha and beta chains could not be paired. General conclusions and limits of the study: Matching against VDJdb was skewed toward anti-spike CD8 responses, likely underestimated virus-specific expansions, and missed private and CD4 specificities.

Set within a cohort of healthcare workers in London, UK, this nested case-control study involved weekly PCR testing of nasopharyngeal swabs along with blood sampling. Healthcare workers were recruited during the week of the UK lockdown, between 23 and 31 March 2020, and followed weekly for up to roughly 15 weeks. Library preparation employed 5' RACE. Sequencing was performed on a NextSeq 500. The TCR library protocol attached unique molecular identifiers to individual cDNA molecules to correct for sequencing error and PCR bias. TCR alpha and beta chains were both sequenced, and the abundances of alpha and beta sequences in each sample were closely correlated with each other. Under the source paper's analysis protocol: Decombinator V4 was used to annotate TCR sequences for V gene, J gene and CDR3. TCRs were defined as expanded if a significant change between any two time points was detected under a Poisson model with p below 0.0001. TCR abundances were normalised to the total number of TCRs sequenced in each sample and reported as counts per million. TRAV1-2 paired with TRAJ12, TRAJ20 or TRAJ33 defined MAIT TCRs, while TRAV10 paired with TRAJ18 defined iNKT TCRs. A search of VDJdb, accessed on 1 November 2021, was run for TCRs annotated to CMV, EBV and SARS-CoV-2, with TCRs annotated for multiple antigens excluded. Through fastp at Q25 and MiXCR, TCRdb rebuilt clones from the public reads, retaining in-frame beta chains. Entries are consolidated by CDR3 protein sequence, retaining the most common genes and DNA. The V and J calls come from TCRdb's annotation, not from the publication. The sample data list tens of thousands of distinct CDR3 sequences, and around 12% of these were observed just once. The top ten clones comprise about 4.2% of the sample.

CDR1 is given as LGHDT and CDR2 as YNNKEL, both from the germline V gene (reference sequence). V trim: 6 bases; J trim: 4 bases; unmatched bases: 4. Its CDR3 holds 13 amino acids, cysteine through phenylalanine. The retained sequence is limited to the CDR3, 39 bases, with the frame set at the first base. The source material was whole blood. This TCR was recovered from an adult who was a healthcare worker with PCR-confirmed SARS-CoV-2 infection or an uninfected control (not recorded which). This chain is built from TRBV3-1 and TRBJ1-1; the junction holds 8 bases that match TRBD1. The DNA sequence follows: TGTGCCAGCAGTCGAACAGGGGGCACTGAAGCTTTCTTT. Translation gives CASSRTGGTEAFF.